This T cell receptor beta chain is from a study of blood T cell repertoires in COVID-19. This clone was counted a single time. Germline-derived CDR1 and CDR2 are LNHDA and SQIVND (reference sequence). The CDR3 is 17 amino acids. The trim removed 6 bases at V and 1 base at J, leaving 12 bases unmatched. Sequenced by immunoSEQ multiplex PCR; TCRdb stores in-frame clones only, minus some. Of approximately 250,000 clones detected, 80% to 90% appear once; the ten largest clones hold around 2.2%. This receptor was identified in a man aged 30 to 39 who had recovered from COVID-19. Sequencing was done on a sample of peripheral blood. The J gene is TRBJ2-7, the V gene TRBV19; 10 nucleotides agree with TRBD2. This chain's CDR3 is CASSLGGRLAGSYEQYF. CDR3 sequence (DNA): TGTGCCAGTAGCCTTGGGGGGCGACTAGCGGGTTCCTACGAGCAGTACTTC. The variable domain in full, with the rest retrieved from reference TRBV19 and TRBJ2-7, is DGGITQSPKYLFRKEGQNVTLSCEQNLNHDAMYWYRQDPGQGLRLIYYSQIVNDFQKGDIAEGYSVSREKKESFPLTVTSAQKNPTAFYLCASSLGGRLAGSYEQYFGPGTRLTVT.